This TCR beta chain is from a study of early T cells in non-severe SARS-CoV-2 infection. V shed 6 bases and J shed 3 bases, with 17 bases lying between them. The CDR3 spans 15 residues. Individual cDNA molecules were tagged with unique molecular identifiers. One entry per CDR3 protein, called by TCRdb with MiXCR from the 5' RACE reads. The sample consists of about 44,000 distinct CDR3 sequences, about 23% of them appearing once. The TCR was taken from an adult who was a healthcare worker with PCR-confirmed SARS-CoV-2 infection or an uninfected control (not recorded which). This sequence joins TRBV12-3 or TRBV12-4 and TRBJ1-2; perhaps TRBD1 as D (6 bases). The input for sequencing was whole blood, taken at baseline. This CDR3 reads CASSLLPGADYGYTF. The CDR3 nucleotides are TGTGCCAGCAGCCTCCTCCCGGGGGCAGACTATGGCTACACCTTC.